This TCR beta chain was sequenced during a study of neurological immune-mediated disorders. A total of 2 million PBMCs stored at -80 degrees C provided the unsorted libraries. Per germline, CDR1 DFQATT and CDR2 SNEGSKA (reference sequence). The V gene end was trimmed by 5 bases and the J gene end by 4 bases; junction bases not matched to a gene: 9. The CDR3 extends over 14 amino acids. Synthesis of cDNA was performed by 5'RACE using 10-nucleotide random UMIs. Over 200 million TCR-beta sequences (from 15-18 subjects) were yielded by each sequencing run. TCRdb reanalysed the 5' RACE reads using MiXCR and keeps one entry per CDR3 protein. The sample holds about 30,000 distinct CDR3 sequences, approximately 15% seen once.

The sequence was collected from a man in his 70s in good health. Sequencing was carried out using PBMCs. The chain has TRBV20-1 and TRBJ2-7; the match to TRBD1 covers 9 bases. CDR3 DNA sequence: TGCAGTGCTGGCACAGGGGGCGCAATGTACGAGCAGTACTTC. Translating it yields CSAGTGGAMYEQYF.